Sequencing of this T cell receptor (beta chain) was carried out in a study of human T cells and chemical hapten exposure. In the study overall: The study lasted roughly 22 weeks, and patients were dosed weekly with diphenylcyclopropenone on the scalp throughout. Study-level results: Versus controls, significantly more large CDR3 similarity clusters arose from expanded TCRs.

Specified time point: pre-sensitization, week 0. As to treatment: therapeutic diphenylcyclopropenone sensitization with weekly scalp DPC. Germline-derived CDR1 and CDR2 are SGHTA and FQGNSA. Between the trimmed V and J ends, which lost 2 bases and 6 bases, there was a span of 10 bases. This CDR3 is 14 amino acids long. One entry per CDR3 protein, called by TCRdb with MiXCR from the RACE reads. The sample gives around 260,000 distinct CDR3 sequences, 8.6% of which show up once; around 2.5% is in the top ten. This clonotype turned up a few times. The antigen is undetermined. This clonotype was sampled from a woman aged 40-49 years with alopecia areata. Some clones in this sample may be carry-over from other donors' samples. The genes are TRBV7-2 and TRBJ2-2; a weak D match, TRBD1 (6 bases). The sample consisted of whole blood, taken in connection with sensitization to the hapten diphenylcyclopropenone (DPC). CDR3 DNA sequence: TGTGCCAGCAGCTTAAACAGGGTCGCCGGGGAGCTGTTTTTT. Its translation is CASSLNRVAGELFF.